The rows below give T cell receptor beta chains drawn from one sample of a study of shared clonotypes between healthy human individuals. Some clones are missing from TCRdb's copy, which holds only in-frame ones; the method was immunoSEQ multiplex PCR. Among about 2.3 million clones, 85% to 95% were seen once, and the ten largest hold 0.39%. The source material was naive CD4+ T cells from PBMCs. The receptors derive from a man aged 18 to 30 in good health. Some clones in this sample may be carry-over from other donors' samples. Each CDR3 is given with its conserved first and last residue. D genes are given only for firm matches. Rows give clone size only sometimes, using once, few, many, or a class for an expanded clone.

size	V	D	J	DNA	CDR3
once	TRBV6-5	-	TRBJ2-1	TGTGCCAGCAGCGGTTTCGGGCTGGCCCACAATGAGCAGTTCTTC	CASSGFGLAHNEQFF
-	TRBV5-1	-	TRBJ2-1	TGCGCCAGCAGCTCAAACTGGGGGCTGGGCTCCTACAATGAGCAGTTCTTC	CASSSNWGLGSYNEQFF
-	TRBV27	TRBD2	TRBJ2-7	TGTGCCAGCAGGGTTAGCGGGTTTTCTTCCGAGCAGTACTTC	CASRVSGFSSEQYF
once	TRBV7-9	-	TRBJ1-2	TGTGCCAGCAGCTTGAATTTGAACTATGGCTACACCTTC	CASSLNLNYGYTF
-	TRBV20-1	-	TRBJ2-1	TGCAGTGAGGTAGACGGCAATGAGCAGTTCTTC	CSEVDGNEQFF
-	TRBV2	-	TRBJ1-4	TGTGCCAGCACGTTCGTCGAGGGGAGAAAACTGTTTTTT	CASTFVEGRKLFF
few	TRBV10-3	-	TRBJ1-5	TGTGCCATCAGTGAGTCTCCCGTTCGGCAGCCCCAGCATTTT	CAISESPVRQPQHF
-	TRBV11-2	-	TRBJ2-3	TGTGCCAGCAGCTTAGTCTCCAGCAGCACAGATACGCAGTATTTT	CASSLVSSSTDTQYF
-	TRBV6-6	-	TRBJ1-1	TGTGCCAGCGAGGGTGGGGGGCACACTGAAGCTTTCTTT	CASEGGGHTEAFF
-	TRBV30	-	TRBJ2-1	TGTGCCTGGGGTCCCGGTTCCTACAATGAGCAGTTCTTC	CAWGPGSYNEQFF
-	TRBV5-1	TRBD2	TRBJ2-1	TGCGCCAGCAGCTGGGGACTAGCGGGAGGGCCGTCCAGTGAGCAGTTCTTC	CASSWGLAGGPSSEQFF
-	TRBV30	-	TRBJ2-5	TGTGCCTGGACGAGGACCCAAGAGACCCAGTACTTC	CAWTRTQETQYF
-	TRBV28	TRBD2	TRBJ2-7	TGTGCCAGCACCGAACGGGGACTAGCGGGGAACTTCGAGCAGTACTTC	CASTERGLAGNFEQYF
-	TRBV5-6	-	TRBJ2-3	TGTGCCAGCAGCTTTCGACGGACAGATACGCAGTATTTT	CASSFRRTDTQYF
once	TRBV5-4	-	TRBJ2-3	TGTGCCAGCAGCTTGGTCGCGGTAGGCACAGATACGCAGTATTTT	CASSLVAVGTDTQYF
-	TRBV18	TRBD1	TRBJ2-7	TGTGCCAGCTCCGGGGCAGGGGGTTCCTACGAGCAGTACTTC	CASSGAGGSYEQYF
-	TRBV9	TRBD2	TRBJ2-3	TGTGCCAGCAGCGTAAGCGGCAACGGGGGGGGCACAGATACGCAGTATTTT	CASSVSGNGGGTDTQYF
once	TRBV15	-	TRBJ1-3	TGTGCCACCAGCAAAAGATACTCTGGAAACACCATATATTTT	CATSKRYSGNTIYF
-	TRBV14	-	TRBJ1-1	TGTGCCAGCAGCCAAGTTAGCAAGGCGTCTGAAGCTTTCTTT	CASSQVSKASEAFF
-	TRBV4-2	-	TRBJ2-7	TGTGCCAGCAGCCCCATTGGGGTCGGCGAGCAGTACTTC	CASSPIGVGEQYF
few	TRBV7-8	TRBD1	TRBJ2-4	TGTGCCAGCAGCGCCACGACAGGGGCTAAAAACATTCAGTACTTC	CASSATTGAKNIQYF
-	TRBV29-1	-	TRBJ2-7	TGCAGCGTTGAAGGGAGGGAAAGGGGGACCTACGAGCAGTACTTC	CSVEGRERGTYEQYF
-	TRBV27	-	TRBJ2-1	TGTGCCAGCAGTTTTTTGACTTACTACAATGAGCAGTTCTTC	CASSFLTYYNEQFF
-	TRBV28	TRBD2	TRBJ2-1	TGTGCCAGCATGGCGGGAGGGCCCCACAATGAGCAGTTCTTC	CASMAGGPHNEQFF
-	TRBV9	-	TRBJ1-3	TGTGCCAGCAAAACTGGAAACACCATATATTTT	CASKTGNTIYF
-	TRBV21-1	-	TRBJ2-4	TGTGCCAGCAGCCCAAAGGGGTCCAGGGTACCCTTCATGATTCAGTACTTC	CASSPKGSRVPFMIQYF
-	TRBV10-3	-	TRBJ1-2	TGTGCCATCAGTGAGTCGTCAGAGCGGAGAGTCTATGGCTACACCTTC	CAISESSERRVYGYTF
-	TRBV11-2	-	TRBJ2-7	TGTGCCAGCAGCTTCGCACAGGTCGGCGAGCAGTACTTC	CASSFAQVGEQYF
-	TRBV2	-	TRBJ1-1	TGTGCCAGCAGCCTAGGGGTCGGCACCACTGAAGCTTTCTTT	CASSLGVGTTEAFF
-	TRBV7-2	-	TRBJ2-1	TGTGCCAGCAGCTTTAGGAGGAGTTCCTACAATGAGCAGTTCTTC	CASSFRRSSYNEQFF
-	TRBV5-1	-	TRBJ1-1	TGCGCCAGCAGCTTTCAGGGGCCTGAAGCTTTCTTT	CASSFQGPEAFF
-	TRBV18	-	TRBJ1-1	TGTGCCAGCTCACCACGGTCACAGGGTCGCACTGAAGCTTTCTTT	CASSPRSQGRTEAFF
-	TRBV20-1	-	TRBJ2-1	TGCAGTGCGAAGCGGTACAATGAGCAGTTCTTC	CSAKRYNEQFF
-	TRBV12-5	-	TRBJ2-1	TGTGCTAGTGGTTTGGTAGAGGGTGAGCAGTTCTTC	CASGLVEGEQFF
-	TRBV6-5	TRBD1	TRBJ1-2	TGTGCCAGCAGTTACGGGGACAGGATCTATGGCTACACCTTC	CASSYGDRIYGYTF
once	TRBV7-2	-	TRBJ2-5	TGTGCCAGCAGCTTGAAGGGTTACCAAGAGACCCAGTACTTC	CASSLKGYQETQYF
-	TRBV10-3	TRBD2	TRBJ2-1	TGTGCCATCAGTGAGGAGCGGGAGTGGGACAATGAGCAGTTCTTC	CAISEEREWDNEQFF
-	TRBV6-4	TRBD1	TRBJ2-3	TGTGCCAGCAGTGCGGACAGGGGGACGACAGATACGCAGTATTTT	CASSADRGTTDTQYF
-	TRBV5-1	-	TRBJ2-1	TGCGCCAGCAGCCCATTACAGGTCTCCTACAATGAGCAGTTCTTC	CASSPLQVSYNEQFF
few	TRBV28	-	TRBJ1-5	TGTGCCAGCAGTGACAGCAATCAGCCCCAGCATTTT	CASSDSNQPQHF
-	TRBV6-4	TRBD2	TRBJ2-1	TGTGCCAGCAGTCCCCTTTCTGGGACTAGTTCTTCTGAGCAGTTCTTC	CASSPLSGTSSSEQFF
-	TRBV28	-	TRBJ1-1	TGTGCCAGCAGGCCCGATGGGAACACTGAAGCTTTCTTT	CASRPDGNTEAFF
-	TRBV30	-	TRBJ2-7	TGTGCCTGGAAGGTCAACTACGAGCAGTACTTC	CAWKVNYEQYF
-	TRBV7-9	TRBD2	TRBJ2-3	TGTGCCAGCAGCGATCCCGGACTAGCGGGAGTTTGGAGCACAGATACGCAGTATTTT	CASSDPGLAGVWSTDTQYF
-	TRBV28	-	TRBJ1-5	TGTGCCAGCAGTTTGGAAGGGGGTTCTCAGCCCCAGCATTTT	CASSLEGGSQPQHF
-	TRBV7-3	-	TRBJ1-2	TGTGCCAGCAGCCCGCAAAGGGCAGCCACTACCACCTTC	CASSPQRAATTTF
-	TRBV19	-	TRBJ2-4	TGTGCCAGTAGTATTTCCGAGATAGCCAAAAACATTCAGTACTTC	CASSISEIAKNIQYF